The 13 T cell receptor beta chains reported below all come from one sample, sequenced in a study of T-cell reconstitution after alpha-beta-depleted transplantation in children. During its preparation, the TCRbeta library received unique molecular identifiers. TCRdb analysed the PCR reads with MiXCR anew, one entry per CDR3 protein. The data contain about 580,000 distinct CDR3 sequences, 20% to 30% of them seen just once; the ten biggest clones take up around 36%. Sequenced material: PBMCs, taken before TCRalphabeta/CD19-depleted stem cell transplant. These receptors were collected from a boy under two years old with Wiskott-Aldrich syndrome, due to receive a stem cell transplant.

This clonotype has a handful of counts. This chain's CDR3 is CASSEEGTDNEQFF. For the CDR3, the DNA is TGTGCCAGCAGTGAAGAAGGGACAGACAATGAGCAGTTCTTC. This chain uses TRBV2 with TRBJ2-1; 7 nucleotides align to TRBD1. V shed 1 base and J 5 bases; nucleotides not matched to a gene: 2. This CDR3 has 14 amino acids. The germline V gene encodes CDR1 SNHLY and CDR2 FYNNEI.

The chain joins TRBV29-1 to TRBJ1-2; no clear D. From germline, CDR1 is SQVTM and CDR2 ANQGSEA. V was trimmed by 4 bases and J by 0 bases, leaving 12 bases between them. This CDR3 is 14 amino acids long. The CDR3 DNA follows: TGCAGCGTTGTTGCCGAAAACACTAACTATGGCTACACCTTC. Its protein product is CSVVAENTNYGYTF. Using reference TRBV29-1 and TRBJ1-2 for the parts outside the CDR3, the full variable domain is SAVISQKPSRDICQRGTSLTIQCQVDSQVTMMFWYRQQPGQSLTLIATANQGSEATYESGFVIDKFPISRPNLTFSTLTVSNMSPEDSSIYLCSVVAENTNYGYTFGSGTRLTVV.

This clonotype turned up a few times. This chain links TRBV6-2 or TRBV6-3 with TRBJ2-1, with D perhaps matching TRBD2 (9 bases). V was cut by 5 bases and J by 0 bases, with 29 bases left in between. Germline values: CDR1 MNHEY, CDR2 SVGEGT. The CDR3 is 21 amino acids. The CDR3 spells CASSQTGEDASGVSSYNEQFF. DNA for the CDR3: TGTGCCAGCAGTCAGACAGGGGAAGATGCTAGCGGGGTTAGCTCCTACAATGAGCAGTTCTTC.

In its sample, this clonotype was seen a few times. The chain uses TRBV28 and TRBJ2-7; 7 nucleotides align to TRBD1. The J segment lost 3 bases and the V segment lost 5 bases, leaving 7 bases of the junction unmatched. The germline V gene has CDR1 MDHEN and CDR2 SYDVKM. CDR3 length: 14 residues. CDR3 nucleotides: TGTGCCAGCAGTGGAAAAGGGACAGACTACGAGCAGTACTTC. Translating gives CASSGKGTDYEQYF.

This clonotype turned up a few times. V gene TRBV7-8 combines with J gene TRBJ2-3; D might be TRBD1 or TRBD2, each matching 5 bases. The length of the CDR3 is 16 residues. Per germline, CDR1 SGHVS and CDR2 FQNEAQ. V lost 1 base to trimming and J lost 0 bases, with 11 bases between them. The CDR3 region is CASSLGLGPSTDTQYF. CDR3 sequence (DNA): TGTGCCAGCAGCTTAGGTCTGGGACCTAGCACAGATACGCAGTATTTT.

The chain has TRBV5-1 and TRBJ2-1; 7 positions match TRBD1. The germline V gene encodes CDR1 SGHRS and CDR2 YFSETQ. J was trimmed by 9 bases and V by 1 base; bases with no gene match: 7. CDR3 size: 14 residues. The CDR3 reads CASSLSTGAGEQFF. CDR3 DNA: TGCGCCAGCAGCTTGTCCACAGGGGCCGGTGAGCAGTTCTTC.

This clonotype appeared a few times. CDR3 region: CSASNISYNEQFF. CDR3 sequence (DNA): TGCAGTGCTAGTAATATCTCCTACAATGAGCAGTTCTTC. This chain connects TRBV20-1 to TRBJ2-1, with D unresolved. V gave up 3 bases and J gave up 0 bases, with 6 bases separating them. This CDR3 spans 13 amino acids. In germline, CDR1 is DFQATT, CDR2 SNEGSKA (reference sequence).

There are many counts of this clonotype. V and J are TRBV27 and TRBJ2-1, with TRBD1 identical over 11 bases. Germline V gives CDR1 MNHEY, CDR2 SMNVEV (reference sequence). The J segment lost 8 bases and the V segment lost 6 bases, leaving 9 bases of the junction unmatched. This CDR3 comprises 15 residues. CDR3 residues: CASSLGTGGSHEQFF. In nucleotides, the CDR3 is TGTGCCAGCAGCCTCGGGACAGGGGGATCCCATGAGCAGTTCTTC.

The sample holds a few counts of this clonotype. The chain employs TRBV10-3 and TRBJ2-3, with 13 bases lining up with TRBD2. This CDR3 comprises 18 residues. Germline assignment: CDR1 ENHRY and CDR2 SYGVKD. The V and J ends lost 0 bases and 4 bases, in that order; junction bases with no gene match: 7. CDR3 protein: CAISESRTSGSISDTQYF. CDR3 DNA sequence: TGTGCCATCAGTGAGTCACGGACTAGCGGGAGTATCTCAGATACGCAGTATTTT.

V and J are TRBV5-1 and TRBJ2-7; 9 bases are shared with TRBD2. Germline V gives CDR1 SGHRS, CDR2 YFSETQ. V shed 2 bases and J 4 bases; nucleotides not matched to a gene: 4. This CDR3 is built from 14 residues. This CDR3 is CASSLLRGGYEQYF. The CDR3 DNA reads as TGCGCCAGCAGCTTACTGCGGGGGGGGTACGAGCAGTACTTC.

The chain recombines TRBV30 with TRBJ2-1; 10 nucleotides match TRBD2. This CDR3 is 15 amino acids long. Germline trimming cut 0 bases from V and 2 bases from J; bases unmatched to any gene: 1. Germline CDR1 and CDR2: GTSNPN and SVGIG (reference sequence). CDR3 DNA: TGTGCCTGGAGTGTCGGACTAGCGGCCTACAATGAGCAGTTCTTC. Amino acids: CAWSVGLAAYNEQFF. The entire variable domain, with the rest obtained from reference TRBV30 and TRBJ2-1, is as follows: SQTIHQWPATLVQPVGSPLSLECTVEGTSNPNLYWYRQAAGRGLQLLFYSVGIGQISSEVPQNLSASRPQDRQFILSSKKLLLSDSGFYLCAWSVGLAAYNEQFFGPGTRLTVL.

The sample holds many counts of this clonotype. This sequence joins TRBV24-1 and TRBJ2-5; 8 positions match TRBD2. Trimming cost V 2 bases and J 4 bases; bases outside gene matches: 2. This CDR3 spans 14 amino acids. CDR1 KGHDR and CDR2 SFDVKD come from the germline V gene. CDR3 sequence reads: CATSDSLAGETQYF. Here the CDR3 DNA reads TGTGCCACCAGTGATTCTCTAGCGGGAGAGACCCAGTACTTC.

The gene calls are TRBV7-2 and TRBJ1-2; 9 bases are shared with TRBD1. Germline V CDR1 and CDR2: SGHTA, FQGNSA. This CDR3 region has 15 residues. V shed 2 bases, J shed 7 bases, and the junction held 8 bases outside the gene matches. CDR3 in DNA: TGTGCCAGCAGCTTAAGGCCACAGGGGGCGCCTGGCTACACCTTC. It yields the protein CASSLRPQGAPGYTF.